Sequencing of this TCR beta chain was carried out in a study of CD4+ T cells in melanoma. Study observations and caveats: CD8+ T cell, macrophage and B cell function reportedly correlated with neoantigen-specific CD4+ T cells.

Sequencing used immunoSEQ multiplex PCR; TCRdb keeps in-frame clones, though not all of them. The sample includes over 100,000 clones, 92% of them seen just once. The CDR3 covers 16 residues. Germline V gene sequence: CDR1 SGHTA, CDR2 FQGTGA. V lost 4 bases to trimming and J lost 2 bases, with 15 bases between them. Turning to this clone: Its antigen is currently unknown.

Sequencing used peripheral blood. The origin of this receptor is a human donor with melanoma. The chain links TRBV7-3 to TRBJ2-1; TRBD2 might be the D (6 bases). The CDR3 loop is CASSSAPQRAYNEQFF. The DNA of the CDR3 is TGTGCCAGCAGCTCCGCCCCCCAGCGGGCCTACAATGAGCAGTTCTTC.